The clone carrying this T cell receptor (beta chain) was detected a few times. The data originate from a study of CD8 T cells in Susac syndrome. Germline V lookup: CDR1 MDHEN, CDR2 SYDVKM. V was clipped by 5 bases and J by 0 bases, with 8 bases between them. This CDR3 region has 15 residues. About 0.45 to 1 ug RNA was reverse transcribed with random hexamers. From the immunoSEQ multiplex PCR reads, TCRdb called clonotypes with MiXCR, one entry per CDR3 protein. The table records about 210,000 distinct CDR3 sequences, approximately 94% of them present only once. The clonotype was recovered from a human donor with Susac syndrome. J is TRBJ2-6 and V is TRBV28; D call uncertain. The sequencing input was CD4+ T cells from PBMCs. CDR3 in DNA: TGTGCCAGCAGTCTACTGAGCTCTGGGGCCAACGTCCTGACTTTC. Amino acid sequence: CASSLLSSGANVLTF.